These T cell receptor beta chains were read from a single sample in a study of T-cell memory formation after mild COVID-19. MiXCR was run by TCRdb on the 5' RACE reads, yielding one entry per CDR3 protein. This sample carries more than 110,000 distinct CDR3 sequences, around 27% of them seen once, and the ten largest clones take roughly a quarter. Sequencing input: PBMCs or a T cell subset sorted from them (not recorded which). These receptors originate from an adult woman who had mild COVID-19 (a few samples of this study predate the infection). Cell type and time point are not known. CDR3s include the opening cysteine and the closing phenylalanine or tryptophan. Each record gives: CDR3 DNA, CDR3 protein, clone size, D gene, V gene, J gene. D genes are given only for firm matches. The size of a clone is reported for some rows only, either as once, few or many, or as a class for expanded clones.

cdr3_nt: TGTGCCAGCAGTTACTCGTGGCCAGTCGATCAGCCCCAGCATTTT
cdr3_aa: CASSYSWPVDQPQHF
clone_size: few
d_call: .
v_call: TRBV6-6
j_call: TRBJ1-5

cdr3_nt: TGTGCCAGCAGTTTAGGCGGGGGGGAAAACATTCAGTACTTC
cdr3_aa: CASSLGGGENIQYF
clone_size: .
d_call: TRBD2
v_call: TRBV27
j_call: TRBJ2-4

cdr3_nt: TGTGCCACATTATCAGGGCGTGAGCAGTTCTTC
cdr3_aa: CATLSGREQFF
clone_size: .
d_call: .
v_call: TRBV6-5
j_call: TRBJ2-1

cdr3_nt: TGCAGTGCTAGAGAGCTGAAAGAGACCCAGTACTTC
cdr3_aa: CSARELKETQYF
clone_size: .
d_call: .
v_call: TRBV20-1
j_call: TRBJ2-5

cdr3_nt: TGTGCCAGCAGCCCCCCGGGACTAGCACGCTACAATGAGCAGTTCTTC
cdr3_aa: CASSPPGLARYNEQFF
clone_size: few
d_call: TRBD2
v_call: TRBV9
j_call: TRBJ2-1

cdr3_nt: TGTGCCAGCATCCTGATCGGGGTACGAGCTTTCTTT
cdr3_aa: CASILIGVRAFF
clone_size: once
d_call: .
v_call: TRBV5-8
j_call: TRBJ1-1

cdr3_nt: TGTGCCAGCAGTACCCCGGATGACGGTGAGCAGTTCTTC
cdr3_aa: CASSTPDDGEQFF
clone_size: .
d_call: .
v_call: TRBV25-1
j_call: TRBJ2-1

cdr3_nt: TGCGCCAGCAGCCAAGGAGGAGGCAGCCCCACCTACGAGCAGTACTTC
cdr3_aa: CASSQGGGSPTYEQYF
clone_size: .
d_call: .
v_call: TRBV4-1
j_call: TRBJ2-7

cdr3_nt: TGTGCCACAAATTCTAGACTCTCAGAGACCCAGTACTTC
cdr3_aa: CATNSRLSETQYF
clone_size: .
d_call: .
v_call: TRBV15
j_call: TRBJ2-5

cdr3_nt: TGTGCCAGCAGCTTGGAAGGGTACGGGACGCCGGCTGAAGCTTTCTTT
cdr3_aa: CASSLEGYGTPAEAFF
clone_size: many
d_call: .
v_call: TRBV5-6
j_call: TRBJ1-1

cdr3_nt: TGTGCCAGCAGCCCGGGACACAATAGCAATCAGCCCCAGCATTTT
cdr3_aa: CASSPGHNSNQPQHF
clone_size: .
d_call: .
v_call: TRBV7-9
j_call: TRBJ1-5

cdr3_nt: TGTGCCAGCAGGGGGACTAGCGCCTACTCCTACGAGCAGTACTTC
cdr3_aa: CASRGTSAYSYEQYF
clone_size: few
d_call: TRBD2
v_call: TRBV6-1
j_call: TRBJ2-7

cdr3_nt: TGCAGTGCTCGGACTAGCGGGGGGAACACAGATACGCAGTATTTT
cdr3_aa: CSARTSGGNTDTQYF
clone_size: .
d_call: TRBD2
v_call: TRBV20-1
j_call: TRBJ2-3

cdr3_nt: TGTGCCTGGAGTGTATCCGGGCGGGACCTGAACACCGGGGAGCTGTTTTTT
cdr3_aa: CAWSVSGRDLNTGELFF
clone_size: .
d_call: .
v_call: TRBV30
j_call: TRBJ2-2